The rows below give T cell receptor beta chains drawn from one sample of a study of T cell changes during pregnancy in multiple sclerosis. Using immunoSEQ multiplex PCR, the repertoire was profiled, and TCRdb retains in-frame clones only, with some absent. The sample includes approximately 89,000 clones, about 95% seen only once; the top ten take about 2.3%. This specimen was peripheral blood, taken in the third trimester of pregnancy. The source of these receptors is a female donor with multiple sclerosis, enrolled in a pregnancy study. The CDR3 runs from the conserved cysteine through the conserved F or W. The D gene is left open where the match is weak. For some rows the clone size is stated as once, few or many, or as a class when expanded; others skip it.

j_call: TRBJ2-1
v_call: TRBV13
d_call: TRBD2
clone_size: NA
cdr3_nt: TGTGCCAGCAGCTCAGGGACTAGCGGGGGTTCCAATGAGCAGTTCTTC
cdr3_aa: CASSSGTSGGSNEQFF

j_call: TRBJ1-1
v_call: TRBV6-5
d_call: NA
clone_size: NA
cdr3_nt: TGTGCCAGCATTCTTACCCCGAGTGGCACTGAAGCTTTCTTT
cdr3_aa: CASILTPSGTEAFF

j_call: TRBJ1-4
v_call: TRBV28
d_call: NA
clone_size: once
cdr3_nt: TGTGCCAGCAGTTCCTCTGGAGAAACTAATGAAAAACTGTTTTTT
cdr3_aa: CASSSSGETNEKLFF

j_call: TRBJ2-2
v_call: TRBV6-1
d_call: NA
clone_size: NA
cdr3_nt: TGTGCCAGCAGTGAATTTGACAGCACCGGGGAGCTGTTTTTT
cdr3_aa: CASSEFDSTGELFF

j_call: TRBJ2-7
v_call: TRBV7-8
d_call: TRBD1
clone_size: NA
cdr3_nt: TGTGCCAGCAGCCCTACGTCTCGCGGACAGGGCTACGAGCAGTACTTC
cdr3_aa: CASSPTSRGQGYEQYF

j_call: TRBJ2-7
v_call: TRBV10-3
d_call: TRBD2
clone_size: NA
cdr3_nt: TGTGCCATCAGTGAATCTACTAGCGGGGGCTACGAGCAGTACTTC
cdr3_aa: CAISESTSGGYEQYF

j_call: TRBJ2-3
v_call: TRBV19
d_call: NA
clone_size: NA
cdr3_nt: TGTGCCAGTAGTATAGCTGGGGCCACATCCCAAAATACGCAGTATTTT
cdr3_aa: CASSIAGATSQNTQYF

j_call: TRBJ2-5
v_call: TRBV11-2
d_call: TRBD2
clone_size: NA
cdr3_nt: TGTGCCAGCAGCCCCCCAGCGGGGGTACAAGAGACCCAGTACTTC
cdr3_aa: CASSPPAGVQETQYF

j_call: TRBJ1-4
v_call: TRBV30
d_call: NA
clone_size: NA
cdr3_nt: TGTGCCTGGAGTCGGGGGATGGTAAAACTGTTTTTT
cdr3_aa: CAWSRGMVKLFF

j_call: TRBJ1-1
v_call: TRBV6-5
d_call: NA
clone_size: NA
cdr3_nt: TGTGCCAGCAGTCAGCAGGGGTACACTGAAGCTTTCTTT
cdr3_aa: CASSQQGYTEAFF

j_call: TRBJ1-4
v_call: TRBV29-1
d_call: TRBD1
clone_size: NA
cdr3_nt: TGCAGCGTTGTTCTTGGACAGGGCCCTTACAAACTGTTTTTT
cdr3_aa: CSVVLGQGPYKLFF

j_call: TRBJ1-2
v_call: TRBV7-9
d_call: TRBD1
clone_size: NA
cdr3_nt: TGTGCCAGCAGCTCCGGGACAGGGGAGACCTATGGCTACACCTTC
cdr3_aa: CASSSGTGETYGYTF

j_call: TRBJ1-1
v_call: TRBV9
d_call: NA
clone_size: NA
cdr3_nt: TGTGCCAGCAGCGTCCACATGAACACTGAAGCTTTCTTT
cdr3_aa: CASSVHMNTEAFF

j_call: TRBJ2-7
v_call: TRBV10-2
d_call: NA
clone_size: NA
cdr3_nt: TGCGCCAGCAGCGTAAGTAACGAGCAGTACTTC
cdr3_aa: CASSVSNEQYF

j_call: TRBJ1-5
v_call: TRBV10-2
d_call: TRBD1
clone_size: NA
cdr3_nt: TGCGCCAGCAGTGAAGCGGGACAGGGTTTTAGCAATCAGCCCCAGCATTTT
cdr3_aa: CASSEAGQGFSNQPQHF

j_call: TRBJ2-3
v_call: TRBV6-5
d_call: TRBD2
clone_size: NA
cdr3_nt: TGTGCCAGCAGTTACTCGATCCTAGCGGAGCCAGATACGCAGTATTTT
cdr3_aa: CASSYSILAEPDTQYF

j_call: TRBJ1-2
v_call: TRBV7-3
d_call: TRBD1
clone_size: NA
cdr3_nt: TGTGCCAGCAGCTTAACAGGGTCGGGGACAGCCAAGGATGGCTACACCTTC
cdr3_aa: CASSLTGSGTAKDGYTF

j_call: TRBJ1-5
v_call: TRBV27
d_call: NA
clone_size: NA
cdr3_nt: TGTGCCAGCAGTTTCTCAGGCGCCTTGTCGCGGCCCCAGCATTTT
cdr3_aa: CASSFSGALSRPQHF

j_call: TRBJ2-7
v_call: TRBV5-1
d_call: TRBD1
clone_size: NA
cdr3_nt: TGCGCCAGCAGCCCAGTAGGGACAGGGGGATACGAGCAGTACTTC
cdr3_aa: CASSPVGTGGYEQYF

j_call: TRBJ1-5
v_call: TRBV2
d_call: NA
clone_size: NA
cdr3_nt: TGTGCCAGCAGTAGGGGGTTCGAGGGTCAGCCCCAGCATTTT
cdr3_aa: CASSRGFEGQPQHF

j_call: TRBJ1-2
v_call: TRBV20-1
d_call: NA
clone_size: NA
cdr3_nt: TGCAGTGCCCCCGGGGACTATGGCTACACCTTC
cdr3_aa: CSAPGDYGYTF

j_call: TRBJ1-5
v_call: TRBV27
d_call: NA
clone_size: NA
cdr3_nt: TGTGCCAGCAGTTCTTCAGATAGCAATCAGCCCCAGCATTTT
cdr3_aa: CASSSSDSNQPQHF

j_call: TRBJ2-5
v_call: TRBV6-5
d_call: TRBD2
clone_size: NA
cdr3_nt: TGTGCCAGCAGCGAAGCGGGGGGGCGGGGGACCCAGTACTTC
cdr3_aa: CASSEAGGRGTQYF

j_call: TRBJ2-7
v_call: TRBV6-5
d_call: NA
clone_size: NA
cdr3_nt: TGTGCCAGCAGTTACAAGGGGCCTTCCTACGAGCAGTACTTC
cdr3_aa: CASSYKGPSYEQYF

j_call: TRBJ1-1
v_call: TRBV19
d_call: NA
clone_size: once
cdr3_nt: TGTGCCAGTAGTACACCTACAGGGAACACTGAAGCTTTCTTT
cdr3_aa: CASSTPTGNTEAFF

j_call: TRBJ2-6
v_call: TRBV18
d_call: NA
clone_size: NA
cdr3_nt: TGTGCCAGCTCGCATCGAGGGTCTGGGGCCAACGTCCTGACTTTC
cdr3_aa: CASSHRGSGANVLTF

j_call: TRBJ1-2
v_call: TRBV15
d_call: NA
clone_size: NA
cdr3_nt: TGTGCCACCATTAATGACAGAGAAAGCTATGGCTACACCTTC
cdr3_aa: CATINDRESYGYTF